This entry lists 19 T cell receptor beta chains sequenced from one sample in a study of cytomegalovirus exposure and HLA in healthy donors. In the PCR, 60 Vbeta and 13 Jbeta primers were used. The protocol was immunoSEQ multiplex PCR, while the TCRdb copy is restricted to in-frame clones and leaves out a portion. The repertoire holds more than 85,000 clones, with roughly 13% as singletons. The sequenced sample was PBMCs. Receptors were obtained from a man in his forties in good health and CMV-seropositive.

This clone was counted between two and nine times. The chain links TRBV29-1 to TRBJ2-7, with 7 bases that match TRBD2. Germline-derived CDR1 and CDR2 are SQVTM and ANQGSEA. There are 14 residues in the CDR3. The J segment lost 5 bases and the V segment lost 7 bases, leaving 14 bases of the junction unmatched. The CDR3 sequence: CSADSPWGGNEQYF. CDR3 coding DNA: TGCAGCGCTGATTCTCCTTGGGGGGGGAACGAGCAGTACTTC.

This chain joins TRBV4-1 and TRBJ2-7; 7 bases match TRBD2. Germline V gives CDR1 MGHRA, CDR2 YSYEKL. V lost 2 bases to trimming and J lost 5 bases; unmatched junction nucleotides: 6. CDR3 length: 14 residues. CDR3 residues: CASSQRGSSNEQYF. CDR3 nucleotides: TGCGCCAGCAGCCAACGCGGGAGTTCCAACGAGCAGTACTTC.

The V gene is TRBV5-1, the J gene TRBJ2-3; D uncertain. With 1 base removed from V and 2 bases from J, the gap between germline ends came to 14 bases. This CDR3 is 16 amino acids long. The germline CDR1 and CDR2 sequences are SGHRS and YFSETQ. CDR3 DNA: TGCGCCAGCAGCTTGATTCGGCGGAGCAACACAGATACGCAGTATTTT. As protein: CASSLIRRSNTDTQYF.

CDR3 bases: TGTGCCAGCAGCGATAGCGGAAATGAGCAGTTCTTC. Translation gives CASSDSGNEQFF. The chain couples TRBV9 to TRBJ2-1; TRBD2 might be the D (6 bases). V was cut by 3 bases and J by 7 bases, with 8 bases left in between. Germline CDR1 is SGDLS and CDR2 is YYNGEE. CDR3 size: 12 residues.

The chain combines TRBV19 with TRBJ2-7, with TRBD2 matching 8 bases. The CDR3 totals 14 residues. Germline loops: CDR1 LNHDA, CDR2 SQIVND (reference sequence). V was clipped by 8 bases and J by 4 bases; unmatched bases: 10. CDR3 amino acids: CASRTSGGQYEQYF. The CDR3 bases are TGTGCCAGTCGAACTAGCGGAGGCCAATACGAGCAGTACTTC.

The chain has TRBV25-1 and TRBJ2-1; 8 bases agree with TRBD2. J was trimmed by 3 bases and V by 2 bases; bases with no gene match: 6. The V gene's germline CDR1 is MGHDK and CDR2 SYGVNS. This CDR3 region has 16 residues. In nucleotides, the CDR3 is TGTGCCAGCAGTGAACTGACAAGCGGGGGCTACAATGAGCAGTTCTTC. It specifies CASSELTSGGYNEQFF.

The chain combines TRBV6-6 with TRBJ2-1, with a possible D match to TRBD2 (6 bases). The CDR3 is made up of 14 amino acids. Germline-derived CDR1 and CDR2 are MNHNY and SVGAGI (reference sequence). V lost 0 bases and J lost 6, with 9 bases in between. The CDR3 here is CASSYSETSNEQFF. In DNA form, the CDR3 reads TGTGCCAGCAGTTACTCGGAGACTAGCAATGAGCAGTTCTTC.

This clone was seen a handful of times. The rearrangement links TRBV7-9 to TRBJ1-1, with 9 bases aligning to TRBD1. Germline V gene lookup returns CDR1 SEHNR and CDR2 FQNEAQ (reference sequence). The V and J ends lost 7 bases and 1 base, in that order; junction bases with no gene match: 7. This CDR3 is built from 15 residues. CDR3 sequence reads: CASTPDRGSNTEAFF. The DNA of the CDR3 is TGTGCCAGCACCCCGGACAGGGGATCGAACACTGAAGCTTTCTTT. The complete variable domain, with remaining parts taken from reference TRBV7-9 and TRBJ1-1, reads DTGVSQNPRHKITKRGQNVTFRCDPISEHNRLYWYRQTLGQGPEFLTYFQNEAQLEKSRLLSDRFSAERPKGSFSTLEIQRTEQGDSAMYLCASTPDRGSNTEAFFGQGTRLTVV.

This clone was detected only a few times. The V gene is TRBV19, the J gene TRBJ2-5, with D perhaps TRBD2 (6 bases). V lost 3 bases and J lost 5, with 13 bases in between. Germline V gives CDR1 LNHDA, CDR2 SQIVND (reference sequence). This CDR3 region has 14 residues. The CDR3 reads CASSMGGYEETQYF. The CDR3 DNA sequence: TGTGCCAGTAGTATGGGGGGTTACGAGGAGACCCAGTACTTC.

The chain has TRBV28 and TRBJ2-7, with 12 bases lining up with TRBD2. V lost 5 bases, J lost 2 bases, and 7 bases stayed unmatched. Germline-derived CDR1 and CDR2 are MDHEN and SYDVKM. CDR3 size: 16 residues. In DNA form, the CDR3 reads TGTGCCAGCAGTCCGAACCTAGCGGGAGGGCCCTACGAGCAGTACTTC. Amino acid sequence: CASSPNLAGGPYEQYF.

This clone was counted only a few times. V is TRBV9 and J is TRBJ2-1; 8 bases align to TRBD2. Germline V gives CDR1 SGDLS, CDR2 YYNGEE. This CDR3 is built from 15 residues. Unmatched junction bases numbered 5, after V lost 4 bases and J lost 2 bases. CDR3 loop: CASSPTGGAYNEQFF. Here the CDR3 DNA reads TGTGCCAGCAGCCCCACCGGGGGGGCCTACAATGAGCAGTTCTTC.

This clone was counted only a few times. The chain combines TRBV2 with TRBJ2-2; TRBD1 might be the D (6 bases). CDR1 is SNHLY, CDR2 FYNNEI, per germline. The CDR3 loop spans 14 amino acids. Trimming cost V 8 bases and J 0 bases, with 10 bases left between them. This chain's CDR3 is CASGQGTNTGELFF. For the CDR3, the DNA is TGTGCCAGCGGGCAGGGGACGAACACCGGGGAGCTGTTTTTT.

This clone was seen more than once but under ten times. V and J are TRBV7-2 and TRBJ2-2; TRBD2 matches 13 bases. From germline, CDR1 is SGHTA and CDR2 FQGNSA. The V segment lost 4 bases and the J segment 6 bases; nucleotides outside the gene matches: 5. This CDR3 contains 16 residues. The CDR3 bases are TGTGCCAGCAGCTGGTCCGGGACTAGCGGGGCCGGGGAGCTGTTTTTT. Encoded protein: CASSWSGTSGAGELFF.

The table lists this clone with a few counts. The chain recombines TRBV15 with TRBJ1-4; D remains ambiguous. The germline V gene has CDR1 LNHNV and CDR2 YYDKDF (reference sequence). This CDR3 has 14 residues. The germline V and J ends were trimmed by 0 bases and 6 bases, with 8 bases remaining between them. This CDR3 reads CATSRDEAYEKLFF. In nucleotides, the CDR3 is TGTGCCACCAGCAGAGACGAGGCTTATGAAAAACTGTTTTTT. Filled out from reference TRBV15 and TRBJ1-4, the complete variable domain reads DAMVIQNPRYQVTQFGKPVTLSCSQTLNHNVMYWYQQKSSQAPKLLFHYYDKDFNNEADTPDNFQSRRPNTSFCFLDIRSPGLGDTAMYLCATSRDEAYEKLFFGSGTQLSVL.

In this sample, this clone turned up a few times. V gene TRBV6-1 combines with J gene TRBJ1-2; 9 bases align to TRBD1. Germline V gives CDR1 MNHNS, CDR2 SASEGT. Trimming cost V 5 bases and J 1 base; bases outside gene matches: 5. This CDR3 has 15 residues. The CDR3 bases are TGTGCCAGCAGTCCGCGGACAGGGGATAACTATGGCTACACCTTC. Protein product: CASSPRTGDNYGYTF.

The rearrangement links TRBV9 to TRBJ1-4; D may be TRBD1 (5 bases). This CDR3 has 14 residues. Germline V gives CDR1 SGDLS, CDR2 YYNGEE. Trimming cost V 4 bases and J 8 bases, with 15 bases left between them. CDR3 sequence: CASSPTGTQEKLFF. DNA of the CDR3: TGTGCCAGCAGCCCCACCGGGACTCAGGAAAAACTGTTTTTT.

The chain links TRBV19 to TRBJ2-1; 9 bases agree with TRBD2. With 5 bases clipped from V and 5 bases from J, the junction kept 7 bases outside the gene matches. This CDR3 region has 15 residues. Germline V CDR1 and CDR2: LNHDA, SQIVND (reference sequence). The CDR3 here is CASSRLRLADNEQFF. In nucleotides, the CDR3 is TGTGCCAGTAGTCGACTACGACTAGCGGACAATGAGCAGTTCTTC.

In DNA form, the CDR3 reads TGTGCCAGCAGCTTTTGGACAGGGGCCGACTACGAGCAGTACTTC. It codes for CASSFWTGADYEQYF. The chain has TRBV11-2 and TRBJ2-7, with 9 bases lining up with TRBD1. V trimming: 3 bases; J trimming: 3 bases; junction bases outside the gene matches: 6. From germline, CDR1 is SGHAT and CDR2 FQNNGV. This CDR3 region has 15 residues.

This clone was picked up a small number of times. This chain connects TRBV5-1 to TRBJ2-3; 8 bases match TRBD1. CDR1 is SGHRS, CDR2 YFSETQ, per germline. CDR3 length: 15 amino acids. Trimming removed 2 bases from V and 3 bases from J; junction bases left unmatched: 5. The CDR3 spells CASSLEDRDTDTQYF. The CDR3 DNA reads TGCGCCAGCAGCTTAGAGGACAGGGATACAGATACGCAGTATTTT.